This T cell receptor beta chain was recovered during a study of monozygotic twins with cystic fibrosis. Produced via immunoSEQ multiplex PCR; TCRdb's table is partial and in-frame only. This table has 12,000 to 15,000 clones, around 89% appearing once. The V gene lost 0 bases and the J gene lost 4 bases, with 11 bases spanning the gap. CDR3 length: 15 residues. From germline, CDR1 is SGDLS and CDR2 YYNGEE. The origin of this receptor is a boy between 10 and 17 years old with cystic fibrosis. Sequenced sample: blood. The rearrangement uses TRBV9 and TRBJ2-1, with D possibly being TRBD2 (6 bases). Here the CDR3 DNA reads TGTGCCAGCAGCGTAGAACTAGCCGATTACAATGAGCAGTTCTTC. As protein: CASSVELADYNEQFF.